This passage covers 9 T cell receptor beta chains from one sample sequenced in a study of blood T cell repertoires in COVID-19. TCRdb's copy holds only in-frame clones and misses some; the assay was immunoSEQ multiplex PCR. Here the sample spans almost 350,000 clones, about nine tenths being singletons. Material for sequencing was PBMCs or T cells enriched from blood (not recorded which). Receptors originate from a woman aged 25-40 years who had been exposed to COVID-19.

This clone has just one count. V usage is TRBV5-4 and J usage is TRBJ2-5; 8 nucleotides line up with TRBD1. V lost 4 bases to trimming and J lost 5 bases; unmatched junction nucleotides: 7. The CDR3 contains 14 residues. The V gene's germline CDR1 is SGHNT and CDR2 YYREEE (reference sequence). Written as DNA, the CDR3 is TGTGCCAGCAGCCCCGACAGGGGAAGCGAGACCCAGTACTTC. This translates into CASSPDRGSETQYF.

The V gene is TRBV14, the J gene TRBJ2-7; D call uncertain. The CDR3 sequence is 13 residues long. Germline V gives CDR1 SGHDN, CDR2 FVKESK. The ends were cut back, 3 bases at V and 2 bases at J, with 8 bases in the middle. For the CDR3, the DNA is TGTGCCAGCAGCCATAGACAAGCCTACGAGCAGTACTTC. Protein product: CASSHRQAYEQYF.

The chain carries TRBV2 and TRBJ1-6; D is uncertain. Trimming left V 0 bases short and J 5 bases short, with 5 bases between. The CDR3 is 14 residues long. CDR1 is SNHLY, CDR2 FYNNEI, per germline. CDR3 loop: CASSEARDNSPLHF. In DNA, the CDR3 is TGTGCCAGCAGTGAAGCGAGGGATAATTCACCCCTCCACTTT. Filled out from reference TRBV2 and TRBJ1-6, the complete variable domain reads EPEVTQTPSHQVTQMGQEVILRCVPISNHLYFYWYRQILGQKVEFLVSFYNNEISEKSEIFDDQFSVERPDGSNFTLKIRSTKLEDSAMYFCASSEARDNSPLHFGNGTRLTVT.

The J gene is TRBJ2-1, the V gene TRBV10-1; D is perhaps TRBD2 (6 bases). The germline CDR1 and CDR2 sequences are WNHNN and SYGVQD (reference sequence). Trimming cost V 7 bases and J 6 bases, with 16 bases left between them. There are 14 residues in the CDR3. CDR3 sequence: CASMRRVGVNEQFF. The CDR3, as DNA: TGCGCCAGCATGAGGAGGGTTGGGGTCAATGAGCAGTTCTTC.

CDR3 sequence reads: CASMAAAEAFF. For the CDR3, the DNA is TGTGCCAGTATGGCGGCGGCTGAAGCTTTCTTT. The J gene is TRBJ1-1, the V gene TRBV19; D is unclear. The germline V gene encodes CDR1 LNHDA and CDR2 SQIVND (reference sequence). The CDR3 runs 11 residues. The germline V and J ends were trimmed by 7 bases and 6 bases, with 9 bases remaining between them.

This chain uses TRBV19 with TRBJ1-3; a weak D match, TRBD1 (6 bases). With 2 bases removed from V and 5 bases from J, the gap between germline ends came to 16 bases. The V gene's germline CDR1 is LNHDA and CDR2 SQIVND (reference sequence). The length of the CDR3 is 16 residues. Here the CDR3 DNA reads TGTGCCAGTAGTATACCTAACAGGGACCGACGAAACACCATATATTTT. This sequence encodes CASSIPNRDRRNTIYF.

In its sample, this clone was seen once. This chain joins TRBV29-1 and TRBJ1-1; a possible D gene is TRBD1 (5 bases). This CDR3 is built from 11 residues. V lost 6 bases, J lost 5 bases, and 10 bases lay in between. Germline loops: CDR1 SQVTM, CDR2 ANQGSEA. CDR3 nucleotides: TGCAGCGTCTCTGGGGGGACTGAAGCTTTCTTT. This sequence encodes CSVSGGTEAFF.

The chain has TRBV5-6 and TRBJ2-3, with TRBD2 identical over 13 bases. CDR3 length: 15 amino acids. Germline CDR1 and CDR2: SGHDT and YYEEEE. Trimming at V came to 4 bases and at J to 6 bases, leaving 5 bases not matched to a gene. The CDR3 coding sequence is TGTGCCAGCAGCCCGGGACTAGCGGGACGGGATACGCAGTATTTT. Translated: CASSPGLAGRDTQYF.

The chain joins TRBV18 to TRBJ1-5; D not resolved. Germline values: CDR1 KGHSH, CDR2 LQKENI. This CDR3 comprises 13 residues. The V and J ends lost 3 bases and 3 bases respectively, with 6 bases between them. DNA of the CDR3: TGTGCCAGCTCACCTAGCGACAATCAGCCCCAGCATTTT. This translates into CASSPSDNQPQHF. Full variable domain (rest looked up from reference TRBV18 and TRBJ1-5): NAGVMQNPRHLVRRRGQEARLRCSPMKGHSHVYWYRQLPEEGLKFMVYLQKENIIDESGMPKERFSAEFPKEGPSILRIQQVVRGDSAAYFCASSPSDNQPQHFGDGTRLSIL.